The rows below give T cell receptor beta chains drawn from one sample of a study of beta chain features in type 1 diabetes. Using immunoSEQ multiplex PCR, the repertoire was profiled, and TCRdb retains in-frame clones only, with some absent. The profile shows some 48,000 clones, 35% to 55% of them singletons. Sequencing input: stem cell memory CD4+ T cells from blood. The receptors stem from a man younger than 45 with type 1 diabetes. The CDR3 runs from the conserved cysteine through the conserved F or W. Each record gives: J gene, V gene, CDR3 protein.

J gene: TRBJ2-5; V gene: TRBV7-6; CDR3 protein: CASSLGSLAGVVETQYF
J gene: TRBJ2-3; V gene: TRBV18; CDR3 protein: CASSPGLDTDTQYF
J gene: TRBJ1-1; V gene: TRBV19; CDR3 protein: CASSIDRRAAEAFF
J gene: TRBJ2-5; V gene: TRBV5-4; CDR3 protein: CASRFRERQETQYF
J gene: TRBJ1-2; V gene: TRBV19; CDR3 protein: CASSITPRTGAFQGYTF
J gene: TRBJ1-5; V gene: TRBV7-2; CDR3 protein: CASNRGGGPQPQHF
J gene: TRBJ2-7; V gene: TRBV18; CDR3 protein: CASSPTLESSYEQYF
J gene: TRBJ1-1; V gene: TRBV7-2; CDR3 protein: CASSLGAIEAFF
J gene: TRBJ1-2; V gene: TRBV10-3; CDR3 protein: CAIRGGGDGGYTF
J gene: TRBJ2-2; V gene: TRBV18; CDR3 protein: CASSPNDRSNTGELFF
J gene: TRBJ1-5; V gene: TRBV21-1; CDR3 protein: CASSKRQGRVNQPQHF
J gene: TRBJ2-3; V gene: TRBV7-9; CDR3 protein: CASSPGQGYFFTDTQYF
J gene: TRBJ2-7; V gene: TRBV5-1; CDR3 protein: CASSIAGVSSYEQYF
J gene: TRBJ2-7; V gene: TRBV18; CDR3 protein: CASSPTGRDYEQYF
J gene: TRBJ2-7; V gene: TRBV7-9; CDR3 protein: CASSSIGQARSYEQYF
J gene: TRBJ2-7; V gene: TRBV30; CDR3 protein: CAWRLARSPSYEQYF
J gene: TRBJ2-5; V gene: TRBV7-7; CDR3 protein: CASSPGEWEETQYF
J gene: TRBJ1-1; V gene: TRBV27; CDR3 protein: CASSSTGVATEAFF
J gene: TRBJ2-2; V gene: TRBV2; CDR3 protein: CASGRTSGGTGELFF
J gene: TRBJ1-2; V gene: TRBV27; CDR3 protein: CASSLYLGQGSGGYTF
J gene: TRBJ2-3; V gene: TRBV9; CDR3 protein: CASSSPPGGTSTQYF
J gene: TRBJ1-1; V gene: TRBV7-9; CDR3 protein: CASSFSGFATEAFF